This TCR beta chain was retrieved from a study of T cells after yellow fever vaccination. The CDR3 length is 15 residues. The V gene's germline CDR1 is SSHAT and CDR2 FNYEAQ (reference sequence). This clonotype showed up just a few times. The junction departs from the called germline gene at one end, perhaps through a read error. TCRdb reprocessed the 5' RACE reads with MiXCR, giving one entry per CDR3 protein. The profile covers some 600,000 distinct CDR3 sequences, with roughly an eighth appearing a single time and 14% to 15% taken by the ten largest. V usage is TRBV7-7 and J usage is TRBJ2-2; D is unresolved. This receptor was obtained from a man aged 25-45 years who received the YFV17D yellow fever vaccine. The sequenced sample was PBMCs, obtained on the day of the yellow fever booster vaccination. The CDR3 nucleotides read TGTGCTAGCAGCAGAGGACGGTCGAACACCGGGGAGCTGTTTTTT. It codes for CASSRGRSNTGELFF.